This is a list of T cell receptor beta chains from one sample in a study of monozygotic twins with inflammatory bowel disease. TCRdb re-called the 5' RACE reads; one entry per CDR3 protein, DNA not given. The listing contains approximately 330,000 distinct CDR3 sequences. The material sequenced was blood. The receptors here all came from a human donor with ulcerative colitis or Crohn's disease, or a healthy co-twin of an affected twin (not recorded which). Both conserved end residues are part of each CDR3.

j_call v_call cdr3_aa
TRBJ1-4 TRBV12-3/TRBV12-4 CASRTMDEKLFF
TRBJ2-1 TRBV5-1 CASSFSDEQFF
TRBJ2-5 TRBV9 CASSVTLGAETQYF
TRBJ2-3 TRBV11-2 CASSLGQRLAEPTDTQYF
TRBJ2-5 TRBV29-1 CSVEVGKETQYF
TRBJ1-1 TRBV20-1 CSAGTAPNTEAFF
TRBJ2-5 TRBV7-9 CASSLAPTGLAGETQYF
TRBJ2-2 TRBV7-6 CASSPGLAGNYGELFF
TRBJ1-1 TRBV7-2 CASSPGTVSNTEAFF
TRBJ2-1 TRBV5-6 CASSLPGVDEQFF
TRBJ2-7 TRBV5-6 CASSLSRDNLLEQYF
TRBJ1-5 TRBV5-1 CASSLAGTRNQPQHF
TRBJ2-1 TRBV29-1 CSGQFSSYNEQFF
TRBJ1-5 TRBV28 CASSLRQGPYSNQPQHF
TRBJ2-5 TRBV20-1 CSARNSLDFTRETQYF
TRBJ2-5 TRBV5-1 CASSLVLAGGQETQYF
TRBJ1-5 TRBV20-1 CSAKGTVYSNQPQHF
TRBJ2-7 TRBV7-2 CASSLSSGTDYEQYF
TRBJ2-3 TRBV20-1 CSAISGGSDFMQYF
TRBJ2-3 TRBV5-4 CASSSARDRVSADTQYF
TRBJ1-1 TRBV10-3 CAISEPGQGATEAFF
TRBJ1-2 TRBV5-1 CASSLGGTYGYTF
TRBJ2-3 TRBV20-1 CSASLGTSISYTQYF
TRBJ1-5 TRBV10-3 CAISGVGNSNQPQHF
TRBJ2-7 TRBV7-8 CASSLAQVPSYEQYF
TRBJ2-7 TRBV29-1 CSVTPRREPNRLSYEQYF
TRBJ2-1 TRBV6-4 CASSSGDRDLNEQFF
TRBJ1-1 TRBV7-8 CASSLVGQGTEAFF
TRBJ2-2 TRBV24-1 CATSELTGDTGELFF
TRBJ2-1 TRBV30 CAWSVGSGTPFQFF
TRBJ2-7 TRBV5-6 CASSLELTSLSYEQYF
TRBJ2-5 TRBV7-8 CASSFLQKETQYF
TRBJ2-1 TRBV27 CASSRGPSSYNEQFF
TRBJ2-5 TRBV6-2/TRBV6-3 CASSYSTPGGASGTQYF
TRBJ2-2 TRBV12-3/TRBV12-4 CASSPEGGGHLNTGELFF
TRBJ2-2 TRBV10-2 CASRGVAGNTGELFF
TRBJ2-1 TRBV5-1 CASSAGLAGGDNEQFF
TRBJ1-2 TRBV10-3 CAISESRSGYTF
TRBJ2-3 TRBV12-5 CASGLGASGSPTDTQYF
TRBJ2-1 TRBV5-1 CASSLGGLEQFF